This paragraph reports one T cell receptor beta chain. Its specificity is unknown. The primer mix had 60 Vbeta and 13 Jbeta primers. Generated by immunoSEQ multiplex PCR, the TCRdb table keeps only in-frame clones and is missing some. The sample yields 210,000 or so clones, 77% seen once. This entry belongs to a study of cytomegalovirus exposure and HLA in healthy donors. General observations from the study: Cytomegalovirus-associated status was assigned to more than 150 TCR beta chains. As confirmed in vitro, a few CMV-associated chains were specific for CMV antigens. Later analysis identified several of the most significant clusters that appeared linked to common viral pathogens. Later analysis reportedly placed an Asian-associated ancestry cluster below the roughly 630-donor mean in N-insertions.

The ends lost 5 bases at V and 2 bases at J; junction bases unmatched: 3. The germline gives CDR1 MNHNY, CDR2 SVGAGI (reference sequence). This CDR3 is 14 amino acids long. The clonotype comes from a woman aged 55 to 70 in good health and CMV-seropositive. Sequencing was done on a sample of PBMCs. This chain joins TRBV6-6 and TRBJ2-7; TRBD2 matches 10 bases. The CDR3 coding sequence is TGTGCCAGCAGTCTAGCGGGAGAGACCTACGAGCAGTACTTC. Its protein product is CASSLAGETYEQYF.